The next 5 T cell receptor beta chains were all read from a single sample in a study of cytomegalovirus exposure and HLA in healthy donors. Vbeta (60) and Jbeta (13) primers were used in the PCR. Libraries were prepared by immunoSEQ multiplex PCR; TCRdb keeps only in-frame clonotypes and omits some of them. The sample carries around 130,000 clones, roughly 70% recorded once. The sample taken for sequencing was PBMCs. Receptors originate from a woman in her thirties or forties in good health and CMV-seropositive.

The genes are TRBV4-3 and TRBJ2-7, with 12 bases that match TRBD2. V was clipped by 4 bases and J by 1 base; unmatched bases: 2. There are 15 residues in the CDR3. Per the germline V gene, CDR1 is LGHNA and CDR2 is YSLEER. The CDR3 here is CASSPGTSGSYEQYF. CDR3 in DNA: TGCGCCAGCAGCCCAGGGACTAGCGGGTCCTACGAGCAGTACTTC.

This clone was detected a few times. This chain joins TRBV9 and TRBJ2-5; 7 nucleotides match TRBD2. Looked up from germline, CDR1 is SGDLS and CDR2 is YYNGEE. V was clipped by 3 bases and J by 1 base; unmatched bases: 12. The CDR3 has 17 residues. The DNA of the CDR3 is TGTGCCAGCAGCGATAGGTGGGGGGGACCGCTCCAAGAGACCCAGTACTTC. Amino acid sequence: CASSDRWGGPLQETQYF.

CDR3 sequence (DNA): TGTGCCAGCAGTCTTACAGGGGTAGGGGAAAAACTGTTTTTT. Amino acid sequence: CASSLTGVGEKLFF. V usage is TRBV25-1 and J usage is TRBJ1-4; 7 bases are a match to TRBD1. The V gene end was trimmed by 5 bases and the J gene end by 8 bases; junction bases not matched to a gene: 8. The CDR3 has 14 residues. The V gene's germline CDR1 is MGHDK and CDR2 SYGVNS.

This clone has more than one count but fewer than ten. V usage is TRBV29-1 and J usage is TRBJ1-1; no reliable D call. V lost 6 bases, J lost 3 bases, and 5 bases lay in between. The germline V gene has CDR1 SQVTM and CDR2 ANQGSEA. CDR3 size: 10 residues. CDR3 in DNA: TGCAGCGTACCGGACACTGAAGCTTTCTTT. Residues: CSVPDTEAFF.

The chain employs TRBV7-9 and TRBJ1-4, with 7 bases matching TRBD1. The germline V gene encodes CDR1 SEHNR and CDR2 FQNEAQ (reference sequence). The CDR3 has 15 amino acids. J was trimmed by 7 bases and V by 1 base; bases with no gene match: 6. The CDR3 DNA reads TGTGCCAGCAGCTTAGGGACAGGAGGAGGTGAAAAACTGTTTTTT. Translating it yields CASSLGTGGGEKLFF.